One sample yielded the 31 T cell receptor beta chains listed below, sequenced in a study of monozygotic twins with inflammatory bowel disease. TCRdb processed the 5' RACE reads again and assigns one entry to each CDR3 protein, with no DNA. The sample holds around 140,000 distinct CDR3 sequences. Sequencing used blood. The receptors derive from a human donor with ulcerative colitis or Crohn's disease, or a healthy co-twin of an affected twin (not recorded which).

This CDR3 is CSASPGGSNYGYTF. The J gene is TRBJ1-2, the V gene TRBV20-1; TCRdb outputs TRBD1, but without DNA this stays unchecked. This CDR3 spans 14 amino acids. Looked up from germline, CDR1 is DFQATT and CDR2 is SNEGSKA (reference sequence).

The chain uses TRBV4-1 and TRBJ2-1; TCRdb picks TRBD2, but there is no DNA to check that call. From germline, CDR1 is MGHRA and CDR2 YSYEKL. This CDR3 is 15 amino acids long. CDR3: CASSQMTSGGNEQFF.

The genes are TRBV5-4 and TRBJ2-1; no DNA is available, so the TRBD2 call from TCRdb remains unchecked. CDR1 SGHNT and CDR2 YYREEE come from the germline V gene (reference sequence). The CDR3 is 14 residues long. Here the CDR3 reads CASSLSGGLIEQFF.

The chain carries TRBV7-2 and TRBJ2-3. CDR3 length: 12 residues. Germline V lookup: CDR1 SGHTA, CDR2 FQGNSA. The CDR3 here is CASSPFTDTQYF.

The V gene is TRBV7-6, the J gene TRBJ2-1; absent DNA, TCRdb's TRBD2 call cannot be checked. CDR1 and CDR2 from the germline V gene are SGHVS and FNYEAQ. The CDR3 covers 16 residues. This CDR3 is CASSPAQRGGRDEQFF. The full variable domain, its missing parts supplied by reference TRBV7-6 and TRBJ2-1, is GAGVSQSPRYKVTKRGQDVALRCDPISGHVSLYWYRQALGQGPEFLTYFNYEAQQDKSGLPNDRFSAERPEGSISTLTIQRTEQRDSAMYRCASSPAQRGGRDEQFFGPGTRLTVL.

The chain carries TRBV6-1 and TRBJ1-5; the TCRdb call, TRBD1, lacks DNA for checking. CDR1 is MNHNS and CDR2 is SASEGT in the germline V gene. The CDR3 contains 17 residues. The CDR3 sequence: CASTGTGGRRSNQPQHF.

The chain recombines TRBV20-1 with TRBJ2-3; TCRdb lists TRBD2, though no DNA is available to test this call. The germline V gene has CDR1 DFQATT and CDR2 SNEGSKA (reference sequence). The CDR3 is 16 residues long. The chain's CDR3 is CSARGIEGPRTDTQYF.

The gene calls are TRBV20-1 and TRBJ2-7. Germline-derived CDR1 and CDR2 are DFQATT and SNEGSKA (reference sequence). The CDR3 spans 15 residues. CDR3 loop: CSARDPSAIPYEQYF.

The rearrangement uses TRBV5-1 and TRBJ2-1; TCRdb proposes TRBD2, but this gene call is untestable without DNA. Germline V gives CDR1 SGHRS, CDR2 YFSETQ. The CDR3 runs to 16 residues. CDR3 sequence reads: CASSLGGGTSYNEQFF.

The rearrangement links TRBV12-3 or TRBV12-4 to TRBJ2-2; TCRdb lists TRBD1, though no DNA is available to test this call. CDR3 length equals 15 residues. CDR3 sequence: CASSFWQGNTGELFF.

V and J are TRBV5-6 and TRBJ2-3; no DNA is available, so the TRBD2 call from TCRdb remains unchecked. There are 16 residues in the CDR3. Looked up from germline, CDR1 is SGHDT and CDR2 is YYEEEE. CDR3 amino acids: CASSLVTSGAQDTQYF.

V usage is TRBV20-1 and J usage is TRBJ2-7; TCRdb lists TRBD1, though no DNA is available to test this call. CDR3 size: 16 residues. Per germline, CDR1 DFQATT and CDR2 SNEGSKA (reference sequence). CDR3 region: CSASRFRDTASYEQYF.

The chain recombines TRBV5-1 with TRBJ1-5; lacking DNA, the TRBD1 call made by TCRdb goes unchecked. The CDR3 runs 15 residues. Germline V gives CDR1 SGHRS, CDR2 YFSETQ. The chain's CDR3 is CASRAGQGFNQPQHF.

The gene calls are TRBV4-3 and TRBJ2-5; TCRdb picks TRBD2, but there is no DNA to check that call. Germline CDR1 is LGHNA and CDR2 is YSLEER. The CDR3 totals 17 residues. The CDR3 here is CASSQDPTSGLGETQYF.

The gene calls are TRBV30 and TRBJ1-6. Germline V gives CDR1 GTSNPN, CDR2 SVGIG (reference sequence). The CDR3 is made up of 16 amino acids. This CDR3 reads CAWSGRAASDNSPLHF.

The chain carries TRBV20-1 and TRBJ1-2; TCRdb's D call, TRBD1, is unchecked because there is no DNA. CDR1 is DFQATT, CDR2 SNEGSKA, per germline (reference sequence). The CDR3 length is 13 residues. CDR3 sequence reads: CSASGRGRYGYTF.

The chain is built from TRBV12-3 or TRBV12-4 and TRBJ2-3; the TCRdb D gene call, TRBD1, has no DNA to confirm it. CDR3 length equals 12 residues. CDR3 region: CASSAPGGTQYF.

The V gene is TRBV20-1, the J gene TRBJ1-2; the D call from TCRdb, TRBD1, cannot be confirmed without DNA. This CDR3 is built from 15 residues. Germline lookup yields CDR1 DFQATT and CDR2 SNEGSKA (reference sequence). The CDR3 protein is CSARGGGATVYGYTF.

The chain carries TRBV7-2 and TRBJ2-7; TCRdb selects TRBD2, and the lack of DNA leaves this call unchecked. This CDR3 has 14 residues. The germline CDR1 and CDR2 sequences are SGHTA and FQGNSA. The chain's CDR3 is CASSSGPGLSEQYF.

The J gene is TRBJ2-7, the V gene TRBV6-2 or TRBV6-3; TCRdb selects TRBD2, and the lack of DNA leaves this call unchecked. The germline gives CDR1 MNHEY, CDR2 SVGEGT. The CDR3 spans 16 residues. The CDR3 loop is CATLGSGETTSYEQYF.

This CDR3 reads CSASGTVNQPQHF. The rearrangement links TRBV20-1 to TRBJ1-5; TCRdb's D gene call, TRBD1, goes unchecked for lack of DNA. Germline assignment: CDR1 DFQATT and CDR2 SNEGSKA (reference sequence). The CDR3 has 13 amino acids.

The rearrangement uses TRBV6-6 and TRBJ2-7; TCRdb's D call, TRBD1, is unchecked because there is no DNA. Germline CDR1 MNHNY, CDR2 SVGAGI (reference sequence). The CDR3 spans 13 residues. The CDR3 loop reads CASSYSNSRDEGF.

The V gene is TRBV7-3, the J gene TRBJ1-1; with no DNA, the TCRdb D assignment of TRBD1 cannot be verified. CDR1 is SGHTA and CDR2 is FQGTGA in the germline V gene. The CDR3 loop spans 14 amino acids. CDR3: CASSLKGTGTEAFF.

This chain connects TRBV6-1 to TRBJ1-2; TCRdb designates TRBD1, a call that cannot be tested without DNA. The CDR3 runs to 14 residues. The germline gives CDR1 MNHNS, CDR2 SASEGT. CDR3: CASTRTGLDYGYTF.

J is TRBJ2-7 and V is TRBV6-5; with no DNA, the TCRdb D assignment of TRBD1 cannot be verified. The CDR3 consists of 14 residues. Germline assignment: CDR1 MNHEY and CDR2 SVGAGI. The CDR3 is CASSYDREGYEQYF.

This chain connects TRBV5-1 to TRBJ2-7; checking the TCRdb D call of TRBD1 is not possible without DNA. Looked up from germline, CDR1 is SGHRS and CDR2 is YFSETQ. The CDR3 is made up of 17 amino acids. The CDR3 loop reads CASSFNPPGQGSYEQYF. Supplemented by reference TRBV5-1 and TRBJ2-7, the full variable domain reads KAGVTQTPRYLIKTRGQQVTLSCSPISGHRSVSWYQQTPGQGLQFLFEYFSETQRNKGNFPGRFSGRQFSNSRSEMNVSTLELGDSALYLCASSFNPPGQGSYEQYFGPGTRLTVT.

The rearrangement uses TRBV5-6 and TRBJ2-7; TCRdb outputs TRBD1, but without DNA this stays unchecked. Per the germline V gene, CDR1 is SGHDT and CDR2 is YYEEEE. The CDR3 contains 18 residues. CDR3 sequence reads: CASSLFTGGGQYSYEQYF.

V is TRBV12-3 or TRBV12-4 and J is TRBJ1-2. The CDR3 runs 16 residues. The CDR3 loop is CASSLRPPEINYGYTF.

The chain recombines TRBV12-3 or TRBV12-4 with TRBJ2-5; TCRdb lists TRBD1, though no DNA is available to test this call. The CDR3 has 13 residues. The CDR3: CTSSLGGPQTQNF.

The rearrangement uses TRBV20-1 and TRBJ2-2; TCRdb's D gene call, TRBD1, goes unchecked for lack of DNA. Germline CDR1 and CDR2: DFQATT and SNEGSKA (reference sequence). This CDR3 is 14 amino acids long. CDR3 residues: CSAPTGGYIGELFF.

The V and J genes are TRBV5-1 and TRBJ2-5; without DNA, the TCRdb call of TRBD2 cannot be checked. This CDR3 comprises 16 residues. Germline loops: CDR1 SGHRS, CDR2 YFSETQ. The CDR3 sequence is CASSLSASGAGETQYF.